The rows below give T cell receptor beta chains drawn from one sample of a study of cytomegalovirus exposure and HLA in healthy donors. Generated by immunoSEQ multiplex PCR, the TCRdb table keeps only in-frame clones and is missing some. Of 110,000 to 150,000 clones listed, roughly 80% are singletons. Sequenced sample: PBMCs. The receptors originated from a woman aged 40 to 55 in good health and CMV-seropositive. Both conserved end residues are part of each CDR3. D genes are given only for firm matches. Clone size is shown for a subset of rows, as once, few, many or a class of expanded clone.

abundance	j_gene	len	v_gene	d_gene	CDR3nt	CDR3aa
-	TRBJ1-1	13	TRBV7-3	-	TGTGCCAGCAGCATGACTGGGAGCACTGAAGCTTTCTTT	CASSMTGSTEAFF
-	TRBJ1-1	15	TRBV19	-	TGTGCCAGTAGGACGGTGGGGCACCTGAACACTGAAGCTTTCTTT	CASRTVGHLNTEAFF
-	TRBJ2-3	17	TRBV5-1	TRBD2	TGCGCCAGCAGCCTCGGACTAGCGGGGCGATTCACAGATACGCAGTATTTT	CASSLGLAGRFTDTQYF
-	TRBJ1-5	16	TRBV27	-	TGTGCCAGCAGCCAAGAAAGACAAAATAGCAATCAGCCCCAGCATTTT	CASSQERQNSNQPQHF
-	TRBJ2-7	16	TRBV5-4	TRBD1	TGTGCCAGCAGCTCTCAACCGGGACAGGGAGCCTACGAGCAGTACTTC	CASSSQPGQGAYEQYF
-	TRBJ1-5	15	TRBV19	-	TGTGCCAGTACCAAGGGGCCGGATAGCAATCAGCCCCAGCATTTT	CASTKGPDSNQPQHF
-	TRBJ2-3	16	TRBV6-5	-	TGTGCCAGCAGTTATTTCGGAGGGGGGGCTCAAGATACGCAGTATTTT	CASSYFGGGAQDTQYF
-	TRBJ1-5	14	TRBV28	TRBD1	TGTGCCAGCAGTGCCCGACAGGGAAATCAGCCCCAGCATTTT	CASSARQGNQPQHF
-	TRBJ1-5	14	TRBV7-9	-	TGTGCCAGCAGCTTAGGCAGGAACCATCAGCCCCAGCATTTT	CASSLGRNHQPQHF
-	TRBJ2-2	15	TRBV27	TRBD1	TGTGCCAGCACCCCCGGACAGGGCGGGACCGGGGAGCTGTTTTTT	CASTPGQGGTGELFF
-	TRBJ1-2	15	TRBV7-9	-	TGTGCCAGCAGCTCCCTCACGGGACACCAGTATGGCTACACCTTC	CASSSLTGHQYGYTF
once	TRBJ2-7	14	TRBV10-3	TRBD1	TGTGCCATCCGGTCGACAGGGGGCAGCCACGAGCAGTACTTC	CAIRSTGGSHEQYF
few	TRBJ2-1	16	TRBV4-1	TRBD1	TGCGCCAGCAGGAGACCGGGACAGGGGTCCTGGAATGAGCAGTTCTTC	CASRRPGQGSWNEQFF
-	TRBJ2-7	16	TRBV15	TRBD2	TGTGCCACCACCGGGACTAGCGTGTTGATCTCCTACGAGCAGTACTTC	CATTGTSVLISYEQYF
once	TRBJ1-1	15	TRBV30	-	TGTGCCTGGAGTGCCGGCGCCCGAGGAGACACTGAAGCTTTCTTT	CAWSAGARGDTEAFF
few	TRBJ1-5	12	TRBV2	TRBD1	TGTGCCCCAGGGGGAAGGGGGCAGCCCCAGCATTTT	CAPGGRGQPQHF
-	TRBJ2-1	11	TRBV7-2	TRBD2	TGTGCTAGCAGCTCGGGACTAGCCCCCTTCTTC	CASSSGLAPFF
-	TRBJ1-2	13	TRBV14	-	TGTGCCAGCAGCCAAGGCCTAACGTATGGCTACACCTTC	CASSQGLTYGYTF
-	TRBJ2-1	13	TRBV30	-	TGTGCGTTGGGAGGGGGGCTCTACAATGAGCAGTTCTTC	CALGGGLYNEQFF
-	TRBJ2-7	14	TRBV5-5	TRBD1	TGTGCCAGCAGCCCGTCCCGGGACAGGGTCGAGCAGTACTTC	CASSPSRDRVEQYF
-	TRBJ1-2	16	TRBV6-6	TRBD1	TGTGCCAGCAGCACCTCAGGGGGCGCTTTGTCGCCACCCTACACCTTC	CASSTSGGALSPPYTF
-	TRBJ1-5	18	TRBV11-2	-	TGTGCCAGCAGCTTATACCCTGGACGGGACTTGGGGGGTCAGCCCCAGCATTTT	CASSLYPGRDLGGQPQHF
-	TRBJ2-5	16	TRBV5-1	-	TGCGCCAGCAGCCCGGAGCTTGGACTCGCTGAAGAGACCCAGTACTTC	CASSPELGLAEETQYF
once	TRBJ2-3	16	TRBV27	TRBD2	TGTGCCAGCAGTTCCCCAGCGGGAGCCCTGCGAGGGACGCAGTATTTT	CASSSPAGALRGTQYF
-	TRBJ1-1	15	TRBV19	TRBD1	TGTGCCAGTAGTATAGGGACAGGCCTGGGGGCTGAAGCTTTCTTT	CASSIGTGLGAEAFF
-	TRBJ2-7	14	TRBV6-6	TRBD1	TGTGCCAGCGCCGCCGGGACAGGGCTTTACGAGCAGTACTTC	CASAAGTGLYEQYF
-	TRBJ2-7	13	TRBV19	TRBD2	TGTGCCAGTAGCACCGGGGGGACCTACGAGCAGTACTTC	CASSTGGTYEQYF
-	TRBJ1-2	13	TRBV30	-	TGTGCCTGGAGCGGGGGGAACAGCTATGGCTACACCTTC	CAWSGGNSYGYTF
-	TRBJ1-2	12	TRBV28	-	TGTGCCAGCAACGGGGTTAACTATGGCTACACCTTC	CASNGVNYGYTF
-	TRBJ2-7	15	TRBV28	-	TGTGCCAGCAGTTCCCCCGGGGGAGGCCCCTACGAGCAGTACTTC	CASSSPGGGPYEQYF
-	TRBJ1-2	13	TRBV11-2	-	TGTGCCAGCAGCTTAAGTCGGGTCTATGGCTACACCTTC	CASSLSRVYGYTF
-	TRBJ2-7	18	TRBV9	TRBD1	TGTGCCAGCAGCGTGTCGGGGATTGGGGGACAGGCCTCCTACGAGCAGTACTTC	CASSVSGIGGQASYEQYF
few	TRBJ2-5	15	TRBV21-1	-	TGTGCCAGCAGCAAAAAAGACTCGCCGTGGGAGACCCAGTACTTC	CASSKKDSPWETQYF
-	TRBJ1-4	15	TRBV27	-	TGTGCCAGCAGTCTCCTCGCCGGGGTCGAGGGAAAACTGTTTTTT	CASSLLAGVEGKLFF
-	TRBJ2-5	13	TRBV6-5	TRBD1	TGTGCCAGCAGCAGAGGGGGCGCACAGACCCAGTACTTC	CASSRGGAQTQYF
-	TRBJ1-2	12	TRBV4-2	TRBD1	TGTGCCAGCAGCCATAGGGACAGGGGCTACACCTTC	CASSHRDRGYTF
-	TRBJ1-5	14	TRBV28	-	TGTGCCAGCAGTCTCTCCCTAGGCAATCAGCCCCAGCATTTT	CASSLSLGNQPQHF
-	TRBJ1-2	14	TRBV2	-	TGTGCCAGCAGTGACCGTACGGGGGACTATGGCTACACCTTC	CASSDRTGDYGYTF
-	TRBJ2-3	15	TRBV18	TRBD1	TGTGCCAGCTCACCAGGGACAGGGGGCACAGATACGCAGTATTTT	CASSPGTGGTDTQYF
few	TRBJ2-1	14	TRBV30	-	TGTGCCTGGGGGGGGAGAGTAAACTACAATGAGCAGTTCTTC	CAWGGRVNYNEQFF
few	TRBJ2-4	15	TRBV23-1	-	TGCGCCAGCAGTCAATTGAACCGGGGGGCGAACATTCAGTACTTC	CASSQLNRGANIQYF
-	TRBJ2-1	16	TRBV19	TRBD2	TGTGCCAGTAGTATGGGGACTAGCGGGGGCTACAATGAGCAGTTCTTC	CASSMGTSGGYNEQFF
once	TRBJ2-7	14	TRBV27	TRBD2	TGTGCCAGCAGACGACTAGCGGGAGACTGGGAGCAGTACTTC	CASRRLAGDWEQYF
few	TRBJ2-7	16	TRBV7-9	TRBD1	TGTGCCAGCACCTTTTACGTTGGACAGGGTCCCAACGAGCAGTACTTC	CASTFYVGQGPNEQYF
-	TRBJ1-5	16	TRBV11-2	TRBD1	TGTGCCAGCAGCTTAACAGGGGGTCGCCATAATCAGCCCCAGCATTTT	CASSLTGGRHNQPQHF
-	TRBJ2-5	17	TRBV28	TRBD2	TGTGCCAGCAGTTTTCCCAGAGCGGGGGACAATCAAGAGACCCAGTACTTC	CASSFPRAGDNQETQYF